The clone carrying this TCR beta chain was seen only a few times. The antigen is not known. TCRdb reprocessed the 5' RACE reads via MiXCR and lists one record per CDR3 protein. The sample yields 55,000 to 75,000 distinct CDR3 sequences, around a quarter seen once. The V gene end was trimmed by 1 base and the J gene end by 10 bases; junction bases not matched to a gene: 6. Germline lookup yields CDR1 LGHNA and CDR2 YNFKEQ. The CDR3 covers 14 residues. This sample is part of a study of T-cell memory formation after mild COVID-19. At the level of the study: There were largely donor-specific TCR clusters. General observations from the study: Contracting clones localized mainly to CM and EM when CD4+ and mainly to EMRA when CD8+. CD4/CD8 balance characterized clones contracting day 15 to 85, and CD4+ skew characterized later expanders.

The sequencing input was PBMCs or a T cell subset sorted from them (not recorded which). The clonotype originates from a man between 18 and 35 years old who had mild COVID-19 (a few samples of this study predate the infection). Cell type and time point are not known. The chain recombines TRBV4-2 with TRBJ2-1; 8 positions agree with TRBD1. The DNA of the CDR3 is TGTGCCAGCAGCCAAGTGGACAGGGTGAACGAGCAGTTCTTC. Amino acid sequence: CASSQVDRVNEQFF.